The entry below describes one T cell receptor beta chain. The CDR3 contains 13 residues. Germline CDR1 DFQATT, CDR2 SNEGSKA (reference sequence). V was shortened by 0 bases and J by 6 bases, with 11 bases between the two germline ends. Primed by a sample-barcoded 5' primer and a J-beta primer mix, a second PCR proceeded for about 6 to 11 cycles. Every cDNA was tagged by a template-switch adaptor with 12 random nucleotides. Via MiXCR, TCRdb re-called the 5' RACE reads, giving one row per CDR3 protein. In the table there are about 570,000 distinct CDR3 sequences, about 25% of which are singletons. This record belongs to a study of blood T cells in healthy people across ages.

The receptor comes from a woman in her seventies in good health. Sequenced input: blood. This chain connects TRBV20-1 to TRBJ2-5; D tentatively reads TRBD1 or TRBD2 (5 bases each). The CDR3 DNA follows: TGCAGTGCTAGAGATTCGTGGGGGAAGACCCAGTACTTC. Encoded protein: CSARDSWGKTQYF.